The rows below give T cell receptor beta chains drawn from one sample of a study of blood T cell repertoires in COVID-19. The protocol was immunoSEQ multiplex PCR, while the TCRdb copy is restricted to in-frame clones and leaves out a portion. Of 150,000 to 200,000 clones in the sample, over 85% were seen once. The sequenced sample consisted of peripheral blood. The receptor set was obtained from a woman aged 45-60 years with acute or convalescent COVID-19. CDR3s include the opening cysteine and the closing phenylalanine or tryptophan. D genes are given only for firm matches. Some rows have no size entry. The others give once, few or many, or a class for an expanded clone.

J: TRBJ1-5; D: TRBD1; V: TRBV9; size: few; DNA: TGTGCCAGCGGAGACAGGGGGAATCAGCCCCAGCATTTT; CDR3: CASGDRGNQPQHF
J: TRBJ2-7; D: .; V: TRBV29-1; size: .; DNA: TGCAGCGTTGAAGATCATGAGGGGGACGAGCAGTACTTC; CDR3: CSVEDHEGDEQYF
J: TRBJ1-3; D: TRBD1; V: TRBV30; size: .; DNA: TGTGCCTGGAGTAAGGGGACAGGGGGTTATGGAAACACCATATATTTT; CDR3: CAWSKGTGGYGNTIYF
J: TRBJ2-1; D: TRBD2; V: TRBV10-2; size: .; DNA: TGCGCCAGCAGTGAATACGCGGGGGGTCGATACAATGAGCAGTTCTTC; CDR3: CASSEYAGGRYNEQFF
J: TRBJ2-7; D: TRBD2; V: TRBV9; size: .; DNA: TGTGCCAGCAGCGTAGAGGTTAGCGGGAGTCTTTACGAGCAGTACTTC; CDR3: CASSVEVSGSLYEQYF
J: TRBJ1-1; D: .; V: TRBV6-5; size: .; DNA: TGTGCCAGCAGACTAGGGGGCACTGAAGCTTTCTTT; CDR3: CASRLGGTEAFF
J: TRBJ2-2; D: .; V: TRBV10-3; size: .; DNA: TGTGCCATCAGTGACTCAGACTCGGCGAACACCGGGGAGCTGTTTTTT; CDR3: CAISDSDSANTGELFF
J: TRBJ1-2; D: .; V: TRBV28; size: once; DNA: TGTGCCAGCAGTTTGCGGGGTGGGGTTCAGGGCTACACCTTC; CDR3: CASSLRGGVQGYTF
J: TRBJ2-2; D: .; V: TRBV7-3; size: .; DNA: TGTGCCAGCAGCTCCACGGCCGGGGAGCTGTTTTTT; CDR3: CASSSTAGELFF
J: TRBJ2-3; D: TRBD2; V: TRBV4-2; size: .; DNA: TGTGCCAGCAGGGGCGGGGGGGCCCAGCTCACAGATACGCAGTATTTT; CDR3: CASRGGGAQLTDTQYF
J: TRBJ2-1; D: TRBD1; V: TRBV7-9; size: .; DNA: TGTGCCAGCAGCGCCGGACAGGGTAAGACCTACAATGAGCAGTTCTTC; CDR3: CASSAGQGKTYNEQFF
J: TRBJ1-5; D: .; V: TRBV19; size: .; DNA: TGTGCCAGTAGTATAGAAGTAGAGAATCAGCCCCAGCATTTT; CDR3: CASSIEVENQPQHF
J: TRBJ2-1; D: .; V: TRBV14; size: .; DNA: TGTGCCAGCAGCCACTTTATTTGGGCAGGGAATAATGAGCAGTTCTTC; CDR3: CASSHFIWAGNNEQFF
J: TRBJ2-7; D: .; V: TRBV6-5; size: .; DNA: TGTGCCAGCAGCAGTGACAGGCTCGGGCCGTGCGAGCAGTACTTC; CDR3: CASSSDRLGPCEQYF
J: TRBJ2-1; D: .; V: TRBV5-4; size: .; DNA: TGTGCCAGCAGCTTGGCCGAGCACAATGAGCAGTTCTTC; CDR3: CASSLAEHNEQFF
J: TRBJ2-7; D: TRBD1; V: TRBV18; size: .; DNA: TGTGCCAGCTCACCAAAAGGGGGCGGATACGAGCAGTACTTC; CDR3: CASSPKGGGYEQYF
J: TRBJ2-1; D: TRBD2; V: TRBV6-5; size: once; DNA: TGTGCCAGCACCCCGGGACTAGCGGCCAATGAGCAGTTCTTC; CDR3: CASTPGLAANEQFF